This T cell receptor beta chain was recovered during a study of cytomegalovirus exposure and HLA in healthy donors. V was trimmed by 0 bases and J by 5 bases, leaving 8 bases between them. The germline CDR1 and CDR2 sequences are MNHEY and SVGAGI. The CDR3 covers 13 residues. Amplification used 60 Vbeta primers and 13 Jbeta primers. The table came from immunoSEQ multiplex PCR; TCRdb's copy has only in-frame clones and leaves some out. The sample has hundreds of thousands of clones; over 75% are singletons. Sequencing was carried out using PBMCs. This TCR was sampled from a male donor in good health and CMV-seronegative. This chain connects TRBV6-5 to TRBJ2-7; weak D call: TRBD2 (5 bases). Written as DNA, the CDR3 is TGTGCCAGCAGTTACTCCGGAGGACACGAGCAGTACTTC. Protein: CASSYSGGHEQYF.